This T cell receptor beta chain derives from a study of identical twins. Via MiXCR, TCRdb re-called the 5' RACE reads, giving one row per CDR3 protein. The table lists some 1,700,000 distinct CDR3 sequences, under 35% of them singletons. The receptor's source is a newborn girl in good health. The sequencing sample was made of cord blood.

CDR3 bases: TGTGCCACCAGTGACCCACGGACAGGGACTCAGCCCCAGCATTTT. Its protein is CATSDPRTGTQPQHF. The chain joins TRBV24-1 to TRBJ1-5, with TRBD1 identical over 8 bases. The CDR3 extends over 15 amino acids. With 4 bases clipped from V and 6 bases from J, the junction kept 7 bases outside the gene matches. Looked up from germline, CDR1 is KGHDR and CDR2 is SFDVKD.